This TCR beta chain came from a study of PD-1 blockade in classical Hodgkin lymphoma. Study overall: Patients had nivolumab dosed at 3 mg/kg, delivered intravenously every 2 weeks. Study results and limitations: Patients newly diagnosed and complete responders had comparable baseline diversity.

Profiled with immunoSEQ multiplex PCR; TCRdb holds only in-frame clones, not every one. The sample records about 13,000 clones, 65% to 85% being singletons. V was cut by 6 bases and J by 4 bases, with 19 bases left in between. Germline lookup yields CDR1 SGHVS and CDR2 FQNEAQ. This CDR3 contains 15 residues. As regards this clone: As yet, its antigen is unknown.

Documented time point: cycle 4 day 1 (C4D1), after less than 7 weeks of nivolumab. Brentuximab vedotin exposure varied among the patients, all of whom had relapsed after autologous stem cell transplantation. Under best response, outcomes were complete response, partial response or progressive disease. Specimen: peripheral blood mononuclear cells (PBMCs), collected before the fourth cycle of nivolumab. The sequence was obtained from a human donor with classical Hodgkin lymphoma. This chain connects TRBV7-8 to TRBJ2-7; D gene ambiguous. The CDR3 region is CASSRKSDAHYEQYF. The CDR3 nucleotides are TGTGCCAGCAGTAGGAAGTCAGATGCGCATTACGAGCAGTACTTC.